The next 18 T cell receptor beta chains were all read from a single sample in a study of identical twins. TCRdb ran MiXCR on the 5' RACE reads and lists one entry per CDR3 protein. The table records around 550,000 distinct CDR3 sequences, 15% of them present only once. The data were also submitted as part of a second study, on yellow fever vaccine responses in identical twins.

The material sequenced was CD4+ T cells sorted from blood. The receptors here all came from a woman aged 18-30 years in good health.

This chain connects TRBV6-1 to TRBJ2-3; 7 positions agree with TRBD1. V lost 8 bases, J lost 0 bases, and 11 bases stayed unmatched. The CDR3 has 16 residues. Germline CDR1 reads MNHNS; CDR2 reads SASEGT. The CDR3 protein is CASARQGHSSTDTQYF. CDR3 sequence (DNA): TGTGCCAGCGCCCGACAGGGACACTCTAGCACAGATACGCAGTATTTT.

This sequence joins TRBV12-3 or TRBV12-4 and TRBJ2-5; D might be TRBD1 (7 bases). This CDR3 has 15 amino acids. The ends were cut back, 0 bases at V and 4 bases at J, with 12 bases in the middle. The CDR3 DNA sequence: TGTGCCAGCAGTTTAGCGGTCCAGGGGGGAGAGACCCAGTACTTC. It is translated as CASSLAVQGGETQYF.

V gene TRBV20-1 combines with J gene TRBJ2-7; TRBD2 matches 9 bases. Unmatched junction bases numbered 6, after V lost 3 bases and J lost 6 bases. Germline CDR1 reads DFQATT; CDR2 reads SNEGSKA (reference sequence). The CDR3 runs 13 residues. The CDR3, as DNA: TGCAGTGCTAGTGGGACTAGCCCCTGCGAGCAGTACTTC. It translates to CSASGTSPCEQYF.

There are many counts of this clonotype. This chain uses TRBV6-5 with TRBJ1-2; unclear D gene. CDR1 is MNHEY, CDR2 SVGAGI, per germline. Trimming pared 7 bases from V and 2 bases from J, leaving 11 bases between. The CDR3 extends over 13 amino acids. The DNA for the CDR3 is TGTGCCAGCACCCCAGGCTACAACTATGGCTACACCTTC. It is translated as CASTPGYNYGYTF.

This chain uses TRBV9 with TRBJ2-1, with TRBD2 matching 10 bases. Trimming at V came to 0 bases and at J to 5 bases, leaving 8 bases not matched to a gene. Germline lookup yields CDR1 SGDLS and CDR2 YYNGEE. The CDR3 length is 17 residues. The CDR3 sequence is CASSVDPAGGPNNEQFF. DNA of the CDR3: TGTGCCAGCAGCGTAGATCCAGCGGGAGGGCCAAACAATGAGCAGTTCTTC.

This clonotype turned up a few times. This chain uses TRBV29-1 with TRBJ2-3; 8 bases are shared with TRBD2. Germline V lookup: CDR1 SQVTM, CDR2 ANQGSEA. CDR3 length: 14 amino acids. J gave up 2 bases and V 8 bases, and 9 bases lay outside the gene matches. This chain's CDR3 is CSTGASGFTDTQYF. The CDR3 DNA reads TGCAGCACCGGGGCTAGCGGGTTCACAGATACGCAGTATTTT.

This chain uses TRBV7-9 with TRBJ2-7, with 14 bases identical to TRBD2. This CDR3 has 14 residues. The V segment lost 5 bases and the J segment 6 bases; nucleotides outside the gene matches: 3. Looked up from germline, CDR1 is SEHNR and CDR2 is FQNEAQ (reference sequence). The CDR3 coding sequence is TGTGCCAGCAGCGAGGGACTAGCGGGAGTCGAGCAGTACTTC. Translation: CASSEGLAGVEQYF.

Only a few counts were recorded for this clonotype. J is TRBJ2-2 and V is TRBV9; D gene unclear. Germline V gives CDR1 SGDLS, CDR2 YYNGEE. The CDR3 sequence is 13 residues long. V was trimmed by 0 bases and J by 5 bases, leaving 5 bases between them. CDR3 region: CASSVVETGELFF. The CDR3 region has the DNA TGTGCCAGCAGCGTAGTAGAAACCGGGGAGCTGTTTTTT. Supplemented by reference TRBV9 and TRBJ2-2, the full variable domain reads DSGVTQTPKHLITATGQRVTLRCSPRSGDLSVYWYQQSLDQGLQFLIQYYNGEERAKGNILERFSAQQFPDLHSELNLSSLELGDSALYFCASSVVETGELFFGEGSRLTVL.

This clonotype was found a few times. The chain combines TRBV20-1 with TRBJ2-3, with 9 bases lining up with TRBD2. The CDR3 is 14 residues long. Trimming at V came to 3 bases and at J to 4 bases, leaving 5 bases not matched to a gene. The germline CDR1 and CDR2 sequences are DFQATT and SNEGSKA (reference sequence). As DNA, the CDR3 is TGCAGTGCTAGTGTAGCGGGAGCGCCAGATACGCAGTATTTT. Translation gives CSASVAGAPDTQYF.

This clonotype has more than one count but fewer than ten. The rearrangement uses TRBV6-5 and TRBJ2-2; D gene unclear. This CDR3 region has 14 residues. Germline CDR1 reads MNHEY; CDR2 reads SVGAGI. V gave up 0 bases and J gave up 3 bases, with 5 bases separating them. The CDR3 sequence is CASSYSWDTGELFF. The CDR3 bases are TGTGCCAGCAGTTACTCCTGGGACACCGGGGAGCTGTTTTTT.

The V and J genes are TRBV18 and TRBJ2-7; D may be TRBD1 (6 bases). The CDR3 runs to 15 residues. The germline CDR1 and CDR2 sequences are KGHSH and LQKENI. V was clipped by 3 bases and J by 5 bases, with 17 bases between them. CDR3 DNA sequence: TGTGCCAGCTCACCCACCCCGGCAGGGGCGGACGAGCAGTACGTC. Protein: CASSPTPAGADEQYV.

This clonotype was picked up a small number of times. The CDR3: CASSQFANEQFF. The CDR3 coding sequence is TGTGCCAGCAGCCAATTTGCGAATGAGCAGTTCTTC. The genes are TRBV3-1 and TRBJ2-1; D not certain. Germline V CDR1 and CDR2: LGHDT, YNNKEL (reference sequence). CDR3 length equals 12 residues. The V gene lost 2 bases and the J gene lost 7 bases, with 6 bases spanning the gap.

The rearrangement joins TRBV7-2 to TRBJ2-3; D call uncertain. Germline CDR1 and CDR2: SGHTA and FQGNSA. With 5 bases removed from V and 0 bases from J, the gap between germline ends came to 15 bases. The CDR3 spans 16 residues. The CDR3 here is CASSLRLGGSTDTQYF. The CDR3 DNA is TGTGCCAGCAGCCTCCGCCTAGGCGGAAGCACAGATACGCAGTATTTT.

This chain connects TRBV5-1 to TRBJ2-6; the match to TRBD1 covers 9 bases. Trimming at V came to 5 bases and at J to 0 bases, leaving 6 bases not matched to a gene. The CDR3 totals 17 residues. The germline V gene encodes CDR1 SGHRS and CDR2 YFSETQ. The CDR3 coding sequence is TGCGCCAGCAGGCCCGGGACAGGGAACTCTGGGGCCAACGTCCTGACTTTC. Its protein product is CASRPGTGNSGANVLTF.

The sample holds a few counts of this clonotype. The chain recombines TRBV13 with TRBJ2-7; 7 bases line up with TRBD2. The CDR3 contains 13 residues. Per the germline V gene, CDR1 is PRHDT and CDR2 is FYEKMQ (reference sequence). V shed 5 bases and J 3 bases; nucleotides not matched to a gene: 4. The CDR3: CASSTRGGYEQYF. CDR3 nucleotides: TGTGCCAGCAGCACCCGCGGGGGCTACGAGCAGTACTTC.

In this sample, this clonotype turned up a few times. The V and J genes are TRBV7-9 and TRBJ1-2, with TRBD1 matching 8 bases. V lost 5 bases, J lost 8 bases, and 13 bases stayed unmatched. This CDR3 has 15 residues. Per the germline V gene, CDR1 is SEHNR and CDR2 is FQNEAQ (reference sequence). CDR3 amino acids: CASSLTVDRGNGYTF. CDR3 DNA sequence: TGTGCCAGCAGCCTTACCGTTGACAGGGGTAACGGCTACACCTTC.

The genes are TRBV2 and TRBJ2-2; 9 bases align to TRBD1. The CDR3 length is 15 residues. CDR1 and CDR2 from the germline V gene are SNHLY and FYNNEI. The ends lost 7 bases at V and 5 bases at J; junction bases unmatched: 8. The DNA for the CDR3 is TGTGCCAGCACCTCGGACAGGGGCGGGACCGGGGAGCTGTTTTTT. Protein sequence: CASTSDRGGTGELFF.

The J gene is TRBJ2-7, the V gene TRBV28, with TRBD1 identical over 7 bases. V dropped 7 bases and J dropped 3; count of bases not matched to a gene: 12. Germline assignment: CDR1 MDHEN and CDR2 SYDVKM. This CDR3 has 15 amino acids. In DNA, the CDR3 is TGTGCCAGCAAAACCCCTTTAGGACAGGACTACGAGCAGTACTTC. It specifies CASKTPLGQDYEQYF.